This T cell receptor (beta chain) originates from a study of beta chain features in type 1 diabetes. V lost 0 bases to trimming and J lost 5 bases, with 16 bases between them. CDR1 and CDR2 (germline): LGHNA, YSLEER. The CDR3 loop spans 16 amino acids. Investigators reverse transcribed all isolated RNA, so they sequenced expressed TCRB transcripts. The protocol was immunoSEQ multiplex PCR, while the TCRdb copy is restricted to in-frame clones and leaves out a portion. The sample has around 330,000 clones, more than 9.5% seen once; the top ten hold about 0.015%. The TCR comes from a woman aged 25-40 years in good health. What was sequenced was naive CD4+ T cells from blood. The chain employs TRBV4-3 and TRBJ2-5; a possible D gene is TRBD2 (6 bases). The DNA of the CDR3 is TGCGCCAGCAGCCAAGATCAAGGGTACGGAGGGGAGACCCAGTACTTC. This gives the protein CASSQDQGYGGETQYF.